This entry features one T cell receptor (beta chain) sequence. The data are from a study of cytomegalovirus exposure and HLA in healthy donors. Libraries were prepared by immunoSEQ multiplex PCR; TCRdb keeps only in-frame clonotypes and omits some of them. The data show 150,000 to 200,000 clones, under 95% seen once. The sequenced sample consisted of PBMCs. The sequence came from a woman aged 18-29 years in good health and CMV-seropositive.

CDR3 DNA: TGCAGCGTTGAGCCGGGGGGTCAACAATGGAATGAGCAGTTCTTC. Its translation is CSVEPGGQQWNEQFF. This sequence joins TRBV29-1 and TRBJ2-1; 7 positions match TRBD2. The CDR3 is 15 amino acids. V was pared by 3 bases and J by 7 bases, with 12 bases of the junction left unmatched. The germline gives CDR1 SQVTM, CDR2 ANQGSEA.